This TCR beta chain originates from a study of CD8 T cells in Susac syndrome. Study-level points and caveats: The total CD8+ repertoires yielded 15 to 20 Susac-specific public clones and the CD8+ TEMRA repertoires yielded roughly five.

The RNA input was about 0.5 to 1 ug, and it was reverse transcribed with random hexamers. Across 54 Vbeta and 13 Jbeta, immunoSEQ multiplex PCR amplified TCR beta CDR3. MiXCR, applied by TCRdb to the immunoSEQ multiplex PCR reads, yields one record per CDR3 protein. The sample shows around 130,000 distinct CDR3 sequences, around 94% of them seen only once. About this clonotype itself: Its specificity is not known.

This CDR3 spans 16 amino acids. V gave up 3 bases and J gave up 2 bases, with 17 bases separating them. CDR1 is LGHNA, CDR2 YSLEER, per germline. The sequenced sample consisted of CD8+ T cells from PBMCs. The chain couples TRBV4-3 to TRBJ2-7; the D gene is possibly TRBD2 (5 bases). The TCR sequence derives from a human donor with Susac syndrome. The chain's CDR3 is CASSQDSLAVAYEQYF. For the CDR3, the DNA is TGCGCCAGCAGCCAGGATAGTCTAGCAGTCGCCTACGAGCAGTACTTC.